Each of the 3 T cell receptor beta chains below was sequenced from the same sample in a study of blood T cell repertoires in COVID-19. TCRdb's table, derived via immunoSEQ multiplex PCR, lists solely in-frame clones and lacks some. Seen here are 200,000 to 250,000 clones, 90% observed once, and the top ten hold over 13%. Sequences were obtained from PBMCs or T cells enriched from blood (not recorded which). These receptors were collected from a man under 40 who had been exposed to COVID-19.

The J gene is TRBJ2-7, the V gene TRBV7-2, with 10 bases that match TRBD2. This CDR3 is 16 amino acids long. Germline lookup yields CDR1 SGHTA and CDR2 FQGNSA. After removal of 1 base from V and 5 bases from J, the junction contained 8 bases not matched to a gene. The CDR3 DNA follows: TGTGCCAGCAGCTTAGTCGGAGCGGGGGGGCCCGACGAGCAGTACTTC. The encoded protein is CASSLVGAGGPDEQYF.

This chain connects TRBV6-5 to TRBJ1-1; D not certain. The CDR3 extends over 15 amino acids. Germline lookup yields CDR1 MNHEY and CDR2 SVGAGI. V gave up 6 bases and J gave up 1 base, with 15 bases separating them. The CDR3 spells CASSPRRGGNTEAFF. DNA of the CDR3: TGTGCCAGCAGCCCGAGGCGAGGAGGGAACACTGAAGCTTTCTTT.

The rearrangement joins TRBV7-8 to TRBJ1-3; D call uncertain. Germline CDR1 reads SGHVS; CDR2 reads FQNEAQ. Trimming removed 3 bases from V and 2 bases from J, with 8 bases in between. The CDR3 is 14 residues long. The CDR3 nucleotides read TGTGCCAGCAGCTTGCCAGGTGCTGGAAACACCATATATTTT. The encoded protein is CASSLPGAGNTIYF.